This record covers a single TCR beta chain. No antigen is known for it. The protocol was immunoSEQ multiplex PCR, while the TCRdb copy is restricted to in-frame clones and leaves out a portion. The table lists roughly 130,000 clones, roughly 90% of them singletons. This record comes from a study of T cell responses to AZD1222 COVID-19 vaccine. Broader study findings: Unmutated regions of variants are reportedly targeted by nearly half of spike-specific TCRs.

Germline CDR1 is MNHEY and CDR2 is SMNVEV (reference sequence). The CDR3 has 15 amino acids. Deletions cut 5 bases from V and 3 bases from J, with 13 bases between. Source: peripheral blood, taken on day 0 of AZD1222 vaccination. The chain joins TRBV27 to TRBJ2-2; tentative D call: TRBD2 (6 bases). This receptor was taken from an adult in good health. CDR3 region: CASSQADYYTGELFF. Written as DNA, the CDR3 is TGTGCCAGCAGTCAAGCGGACTACTACACCGGGGAGCTGTTTTTT.